A selection of T cell receptor beta chains follows, all from one sample in a study of control samples from healthy donors and cancer patients. Clones were read by immunoSEQ multiplex PCR, and TCRdb kept only the in-frame ones, dropping some. The table includes around 130,000 clones, about 92% detected once. Source material: PBMCs. These receptors were collected from a man aged 50 or older with head and neck cancer. The CDR3 runs from the conserved cysteine through the conserved F or W. The order of the fields is D gene, clone size, V gene, J gene, CDR3 length, CDR3 protein, CDR3 DNA. The D gene is left open where the match is weak. Only some rows state a clone size, as once, few, many or a class for expanded clones.

d_call: NA
clone_size: NA
v_call: TRBV6-5
j_call: TRBJ1-2
cdr3_length: 14
cdr3_aa: CASSYSGRTMAKTF
cdr3_nt: TGTGCCAGCAGTTATTCAGGGAGGACTATGGCTAAGACCTTC

d_call: NA
clone_size: NA
v_call: TRBV5-6
j_call: TRBJ1-6
cdr3_length: 16
cdr3_aa: CASSLSTVLYNSPLHF
cdr3_nt: TGTGCCAGCAGCCTATCGACAGTCCTCTATAATTCACCCCTCCACTTT

d_call: NA
clone_size: NA
v_call: TRBV12-3/TRBV12-4
j_call: TRBJ1-1
cdr3_length: 13
cdr3_aa: CASSFGGAIEAFF
cdr3_nt: TGTGCCAGCAGTTTCGGGGGGGCGATTGAAGCTTTCTTT

d_call: NA
clone_size: many
v_call: TRBV4-1
j_call: TRBJ1-2
cdr3_length: 16
cdr3_aa: CASSQDSGTQPYGYTF
cdr3_nt: TGCGCCAGCAGCCAAGATTCGGGGACGCAACCCTATGGCTACACCTTC

d_call: NA
clone_size: NA
v_call: TRBV2
j_call: TRBJ1-6
cdr3_length: 14
cdr3_aa: CASSEVRGDSPLHF
cdr3_nt: TGTGCCAGCAGTGAAGTTCGGGGGGATTCACCCCTCCACTTT

d_call: TRBD1
clone_size: NA
v_call: TRBV6-5
j_call: TRBJ2-7
cdr3_length: 16
cdr3_aa: CASSSTQGTGAREQYF
cdr3_nt: TGTGCCAGCAGTTCTACCCAAGGGACAGGGGCACGCGAGCAGTACTTC

d_call: NA
clone_size: NA
v_call: TRBV4-2
j_call: TRBJ1-1
cdr3_length: 15
cdr3_aa: CASSQATALNTEAFF
cdr3_nt: TGTGCCAGCAGCCAAGCGACAGCCTTGAACACTGAAGCTTTCTTT

d_call: NA
clone_size: NA
v_call: TRBV29-1
j_call: TRBJ2-7
cdr3_length: 11
cdr3_aa: CSARDRVEQYF
cdr3_nt: TGCAGCGCCAGGGACCGGGTCGAGCAGTACTTC

d_call: TRBD1
clone_size: NA
v_call: TRBV6-1
j_call: TRBJ1-4
cdr3_length: 16
cdr3_aa: CASSAHGTADFEKLFF
cdr3_nt: TGTGCCAGCAGTGCCCATGGGACAGCGGATTTTGAAAAACTGTTTTTT

d_call: NA
clone_size: NA
v_call: TRBV14
j_call: TRBJ1-1
cdr3_length: 12
cdr3_aa: CASSQARTEAFF
cdr3_nt: TGTGCCAGCAGCCAAGCGAGAACTGAAGCTTTCTTT

d_call: NA
clone_size: NA
v_call: TRBV5-5
j_call: TRBJ1-2
cdr3_length: 15
cdr3_aa: CASSWQVTTAYGYTF
cdr3_nt: TGTGCCAGCAGCTGGCAGGTTACAACCGCCTATGGCTACACCTTC

d_call: NA
clone_size: NA
v_call: TRBV5-1
j_call: TRBJ2-3
cdr3_length: 15
cdr3_aa: CASSLAVIGADTQYF
cdr3_nt: TGCGCCAGCAGCTTGGCCGTTATCGGGGCAGATACGCAGTATTTT

d_call: TRBD2
clone_size: NA
v_call: TRBV4-3
j_call: TRBJ2-3
cdr3_length: 16
cdr3_aa: CASSYTSGGYTDTQYF
cdr3_nt: TGCGCCAGCAGCTACACTAGCGGGGGGTACACAGATACGCAGTATTTT

d_call: TRBD2
clone_size: NA
v_call: TRBV4-3
j_call: TRBJ2-3
cdr3_length: 16
cdr3_aa: CASSRLAGPRPDTQYF
cdr3_nt: TGCGCCAGCAGCCGACTAGCGGGTCCTCGCCCGGATACGCAGTATTTT

d_call: NA
clone_size: NA
v_call: TRBV7-8
j_call: TRBJ2-7
cdr3_length: 15
cdr3_aa: CASSASAGAPHEQYF
cdr3_nt: TGTGCCAGCAGCGCCTCAGCAGGGGCCCCCCACGAGCAGTACTTC

d_call: NA
clone_size: NA
v_call: TRBV5-1
j_call: TRBJ2-1
cdr3_length: 14
cdr3_aa: CASSLGAPYNEQFF
cdr3_nt: TGCGCCAGCAGCTTGGGTGCCCCCTACAATGAGCAGTTCTTC

d_call: NA
clone_size: NA
v_call: TRBV11-2
j_call: TRBJ1-2
cdr3_length: 12
cdr3_aa: CASSSLDRGYTF
cdr3_nt: TGTGCCAGCAGCTCCTTAGACAGGGGCTACACCTTC

d_call: NA
clone_size: once
v_call: TRBV29-1
j_call: TRBJ1-1
cdr3_length: 13
cdr3_aa: CSVETGQGGEAFF
cdr3_nt: TGCAGCGTTGAAACGGGGCAGGGAGGGGAAGCTTTCTTT

d_call: NA
clone_size: NA
v_call: TRBV6-5
j_call: TRBJ1-3
cdr3_length: 15
cdr3_aa: CASSYSREWRNTIYF
cdr3_nt: TGTGCCAGCAGTTACTCCCGGGAGTGGAGAAACACCATATATTTT

d_call: NA
clone_size: NA
v_call: TRBV6-4
j_call: TRBJ2-3
cdr3_length: 13
cdr3_aa: CASSEQGPDTQYF
cdr3_nt: TGTGCCAGCAGTGAGCAGGGCCCAGATACGCAGTATTTT

d_call: NA
clone_size: NA
v_call: TRBV24-1
j_call: TRBJ2-1
cdr3_length: 13
cdr3_aa: CATRLDRFGEQFF
cdr3_nt: TGTGCCACCAGGCTGGACCGCTTCGGTGAGCAGTTCTTC

d_call: NA
clone_size: once
v_call: TRBV11-2
j_call: TRBJ1-3
cdr3_length: 14
cdr3_aa: CASSSQSSGNTIYF
cdr3_nt: TGTGCCAGCAGCTCCCAATCCTCTGGAAACACCATATATTTT

d_call: TRBD1
clone_size: NA
v_call: TRBV7-8
j_call: TRBJ1-2
cdr3_length: 15
cdr3_aa: CASSDGGQGGYGYTF
cdr3_nt: TGTGCCAGCAGCGACGGGGGACAGGGTGGCTATGGCTACACCTTC

d_call: TRBD1
clone_size: NA
v_call: TRBV6-5
j_call: TRBJ1-5
cdr3_length: 13
cdr3_aa: CASGTGEYQPQHF
cdr3_nt: TGTGCCAGCGGGACAGGGGAATATCAGCCCCAGCATTTT

d_call: NA
clone_size: NA
v_call: TRBV2
j_call: TRBJ2-6
cdr3_length: 17
cdr3_aa: CASSNYPTGSGANVLTF
cdr3_nt: TGTGCCAGCAGTAATTACCCAACAGGATCTGGGGCCAACGTCCTGACTTTC

d_call: TRBD1
clone_size: NA
v_call: TRBV3-1/TRBV3-2
j_call: TRBJ1-2
cdr3_length: 17
cdr3_aa: CASSHEPTGTGLYGYTF
cdr3_nt: TGTGCCAGCAGCCATGAACCGACCGGGACAGGTCTTTATGGCTACACCTTC

d_call: TRBD1
clone_size: NA
v_call: TRBV2
j_call: TRBJ1-2
cdr3_length: 17
cdr3_aa: CASSHRRTGRTNYGYTF
cdr3_nt: TGTGCCAGCAGTCATCGCCGGACAGGGAGGACTAACTATGGCTACACCTTC

d_call: NA
clone_size: NA
v_call: TRBV7-8
j_call: TRBJ1-1
cdr3_length: 14
cdr3_aa: CASRPYFGGTEAFF
cdr3_nt: TGTGCCAGCAGGCCCTACTTTGGGGGCACTGAAGCTTTCTTT

d_call: NA
clone_size: NA
v_call: TRBV7-9
j_call: TRBJ1-6
cdr3_length: 15
cdr3_aa: CASSLVQGKNSPLHF
cdr3_nt: TGTGCCAGCAGCTTAGTACAGGGTAAAAATTCACCCCTCCACTTT

d_call: TRBD1
clone_size: NA
v_call: TRBV5-1
j_call: TRBJ2-7
cdr3_length: 14
cdr3_aa: CASSLRTGSREQYF
cdr3_nt: TGCGCCAGCAGCTTGAGGACAGGGTCCCGCGAGCAGTACTTC

d_call: NA
clone_size: NA
v_call: TRBV18
j_call: TRBJ2-1
cdr3_length: 15
cdr3_aa: CASSPPSSYFNEQFF
cdr3_nt: TGTGCCAGCTCACCACCGTCCTCCTACTTCAATGAGCAGTTCTTC